One sample yielded the 20 T cell receptor beta chains listed below, sequenced in a study of blood T cell repertoires in COVID-19. Data came from immunoSEQ multiplex PCR; TCRdb stores just in-frame clones and leaves some out. The data show approximately 80,000 clones, about 84% seen once. Sequenced material: peripheral blood. These receptors all stem from a man aged 50 or older with active COVID-19.

V and J are TRBV7-2 and TRBJ1-6; tentatively, D is TRBD1 (5 bases). V was pared by 5 bases and J by 5 bases, with 10 bases between. CDR1 is SGHTA, CDR2 FQGNSA, per germline. CDR3 size: 14 residues. The CDR3 DNA reads TGTGCCAGCAGCCTCGACAGAGATAATTCACCCCTCCACTTT. It is translated as CASSLDRDNSPLHF. Based on the CDR3 plus reference TRBV7-2 and TRBJ1-6, the full variable domain is GAGVSQSPSNKVTEKGKDVELRCDPISGHTALYWYRQSLGQGLEFLIYFQGNSAPDKSGLPSDRFSAERTGGSVSTLTIQRTQQEDSAVYLCASSLDRDNSPLHFGNGTRLTVT.

The DNA of the CDR3 is TGTGCCAGCAGCTTACAGGGGGCTGTCACTGAAGCTTTCTTT. Translated, it gives CASSLQGAVTEAFF. The chain has TRBV5-8 and TRBJ1-1; 9 nucleotides agree with TRBD1. The ends lost 2 bases at V and 4 bases at J; junction bases unmatched: 3. CDR1 is SGHTS and CDR2 is YDEGEE in the germline V gene. CDR3 size: 14 residues.

The J gene is TRBJ2-7, the V gene TRBV19; TRBD1 aligns across 7 bases. The V segment lost 7 bases and the J segment 1 base; nucleotides outside the gene matches: 10. The germline CDR1 and CDR2 sequences are LNHDA and SQIVND (reference sequence). The CDR3 sequence is 15 residues long. Here the CDR3 DNA reads TGTGCCAGTAATTCACAGGGGCGCGGTTCCTACGAGCAGTACTTC. Translation gives CASNSQGRGSYEQYF.

The CDR3 coding sequence is TGCGCCAGCAGCCAAGAAGAGCGTACGCAGTATTTT. Amino acid sequence: CASSQEERTQYF. The chain is built from TRBV4-1 and TRBJ2-3, with D unresolved. CDR1 is MGHRA, CDR2 YSYEKL, per germline. Trimming cost V 0 bases and J 8 bases, with 6 bases left between them. The length of the CDR3 is 12 residues.

V is TRBV27 and J is TRBJ2-7, with 7 nucleotides matching TRBD1. Trimming at V came to 5 bases and at J to 4 bases, leaving 14 bases not matched to a gene. The CDR3 is 16 residues long. CDR1 and CDR2 from the germline V gene are MNHEY and SMNVEV (reference sequence). The CDR3 coding sequence is TGTGCCAGCAGTCCTTGGACAGGCCAGAACCCTTACGAGCAGTACTTC. Amino acids: CASSPWTGQNPYEQYF.

The rearrangement links TRBV5-1 to TRBJ2-5, with D perhaps TRBD2 (5 bases). Germline V gene lookup returns CDR1 SGHRS and CDR2 YFSETQ. V lost 0 bases and J 4 bases, leaving 13 bases between the germline ends. This CDR3 has 15 residues. The chain's CDR3 is CASSLGLAVGETQYF. The CDR3 nucleotides are TGCGCCAGCAGCTTGGGCCTAGCAGTGGGAGAGACCCAGTACTTC.

The genes are TRBV7-9 and TRBJ2-1, with 9 positions matching TRBD2. The CDR3 is 14 residues long. The germline gives CDR1 SEHNR, CDR2 FQNEAQ (reference sequence). V shed 5 bases and J 14 bases; nucleotides not matched to a gene: 13. The CDR3 nucleotides read TGTGCCAGCAGCATAGGAGAACTTAGCGGGAGTAAGTTCTTC. Amino acid sequence: CASSIGELSGSKFF.

This chain joins TRBV28 and TRBJ2-3; maybe TRBD2 (6 bases). Trimming removed 5 bases at V and 1 base at J, with 13 bases between. The length of the CDR3 is 15 residues. Germline values: CDR1 MDHEN, CDR2 SYDVKM. The CDR3: CASSPGTRGTDTQYF. Written as DNA, the CDR3 is TGTGCCAGCAGTCCCGGGACTCGGGGCACAGATACGCAGTATTTT.

The chain combines TRBV6-4 with TRBJ1-6; no definite D call. Trimming took 0 bases from V and 10 from J, leaving 10 bases between them. From germline, CDR1 is MRHNA and CDR2 SNTAGT. The CDR3 spans 14 residues. The CDR3 DNA is TGTGCCAGCAGTGACTCATATGGAGAATCACCCCTCCACTTT. The encoded protein is CASSDSYGESPLHF.

CDR3 amino acids: CASSYPLNRGSTDTQYF. In nucleotides, the CDR3 is TGTGCCAGCAGTTACCCCCTAAACAGGGGAAGCACAGATACGCAGTATTTT. The chain joins TRBV6-2 or TRBV6-3 to TRBJ2-3; 7 bases line up with TRBD1. V lost 2 bases, J lost 0 bases, and 8 bases stayed unmatched. CDR1 and CDR2 (germline): MNHEY, SVGEGT. The CDR3 loop spans 17 amino acids.

This chain connects TRBV6-1 to TRBJ1-2; 10 bases map to TRBD1. Germline CDR1 reads MNHNS; CDR2 reads SASEGT. This CDR3 spans 16 amino acids. The J segment lost 8 bases and the V segment lost 2 bases, leaving 11 bases of the junction unmatched. The CDR3 DNA reads as TGTGCCAGCAGTGAAAGGTGGAGGACAGGGGGTGGCGGCTACACCTTC. It specifies CASSERWRTGGGGYTF.

This clone has only one observation. This chain links TRBV18 with TRBJ2-7; 8 nucleotides match TRBD2. With 3 bases clipped from V and 0 bases from J, the junction kept 7 bases outside the gene matches. This CDR3 is 16 amino acids long. Germline loops: CDR1 KGHSH, CDR2 LQKENI. The DNA of the CDR3 is TGTGCCAGCTCACCGACGGGTGCGGGGGGCTCCTACGAGCAGTACTTC. Its translation: CASSPTGAGGSYEQYF.

V is TRBV7-9 and J is TRBJ2-7; the match to TRBD1 covers 12 bases. CDR3 length equals 14 residues. Per germline, CDR1 SEHNR and CDR2 FQNEAQ (reference sequence). J gave up 6 bases and V 4 bases, and 4 bases lay outside the gene matches. The CDR3, as DNA: TGTGCCAGCAGCTCCCGGGACAGGGGGCTCGAGCAGTACTTC. Protein: CASSSRDRGLEQYF.

The chain is built from TRBV19 and TRBJ1-5, with TRBD1 identical over 7 bases. Germline V CDR1 and CDR2: LNHDA, SQIVND (reference sequence). J lost 1 base, V lost 2 bases, and 8 bases had no gene match. The length of the CDR3 is 17 residues. The DNA of the CDR3 is TGTGCCAGTAGTATATACGAGGGGGCGCGGAGCAATCAGCCCCAGCATTTT. It encodes CASSIYEGARSNQPQHF.

Judged by abundance, this clone is medium-sized (0.01 to 0.1%). The chain employs TRBV9 and TRBJ2-3, with a weak D call TRBD1 (6 bases). V was cut by 2 bases and J by 1 base, with 14 bases left in between. Looked up from germline, CDR1 is SGDLS and CDR2 is YYNGEE. The CDR3 sequence is 16 residues long. The CDR3 nucleotides read TGTGCCAGCAGCGTTCTACAGGGTTCTGGCACAGATACGCAGTATTTT. Its translation is CASSVLQGSGTDTQYF.

The gene calls are TRBV9 and TRBJ1-4; the D gene is possibly TRBD1 (5 bases). The CDR3 runs to 18 residues. V was clipped by 4 bases and J by 0 bases, with 19 bases between them. Germline V gene data show CDR1 as SGDLS and CDR2 as YYNGEE. CDR3 in DNA: TGTGCCAGCAGCCCCCAGGACACGGCACTTGCAACTAATGAAAAACTGTTTTTT. Its protein is CASSPQDTALATNEKLFF. Complete variable domain (other parts from reference TRBV9 and TRBJ1-4): DSGVTQTPKHLITATGQRVTLRCSPRSGDLSVYWYQQSLDQGLQFLIQYYNGEERAKGNILERFSAQQFPDLHSELNLSSLELGDSALYFCASSPQDTALATNEKLFFGSGTQLSVL.

The chain couples TRBV15 to TRBJ1-2, with D possibly matching TRBD1 (5 bases). CDR3 size: 12 residues. Germline V gene sequence: CDR1 LNHNV, CDR2 YYDKDF (reference sequence). V gave up 4 bases and J gave up 7 bases, with 10 bases separating them. The chain's CDR3 is CATSKSGFGYTF. CDR3 DNA sequence: TGTGCCACCAGCAAATCAGGGTTTGGCTACACCTTC.

The chain recombines TRBV7-3 with TRBJ2-1, with TRBD1 matching 8 bases. Germline CDR1 reads SGHTA; CDR2 reads FQGTGA. V shed 1 base and J 7 bases; nucleotides not matched to a gene: 18. The CDR3 loop spans 19 amino acids. The CDR3 DNA reads as TGTGCCAGCAGCTTAAGGCCCGGGTTCGGGCAGGGGGCAGCGAATGAGCAGTTCTTC. Encoded protein: CASSLRPGFGQGAANEQFF. The full variable domain, in which reference TRBV7-3 and TRBJ2-1 provide the parts outside the CDR3, is GAGVSQTPSNKVTEKGKYVELRCDPISGHTALYWYRQSLGQGPEFLIYFQGTGAADDSGLPNDRFFAVRPEGSVSTLKIQRTERGDSAVYLCASSLRPGFGQGAANEQFFGPGTRLTVL.

The V gene is TRBV5-4, the J gene TRBJ2-7; 11 bases line up with TRBD1. This CDR3 has 15 amino acids. The germline gives CDR1 SGHNT, CDR2 YYREEE (reference sequence). Unmatched junction bases numbered 2, after V lost 0 bases and J lost 3 bases. The CDR3 is CASSLGDRGFYEQYF. CDR3 bases: TGTGCCAGCAGCTTGGGGGACAGGGGGTTCTACGAGCAGTACTTC.

The chain has TRBV18 and TRBJ1-2; D remains ambiguous. The ends were cut back, 1 base at V and 6 bases at J, with 9 bases in the middle. Germline V gives CDR1 KGHSH, CDR2 LQKENI. CDR3 length: 13 amino acids. CDR3 DNA sequence: TGTGCCAGCTCACCACAGGAAGGAGATGGCTACACCTTC. It yields the protein CASSPQEGDGYTF.